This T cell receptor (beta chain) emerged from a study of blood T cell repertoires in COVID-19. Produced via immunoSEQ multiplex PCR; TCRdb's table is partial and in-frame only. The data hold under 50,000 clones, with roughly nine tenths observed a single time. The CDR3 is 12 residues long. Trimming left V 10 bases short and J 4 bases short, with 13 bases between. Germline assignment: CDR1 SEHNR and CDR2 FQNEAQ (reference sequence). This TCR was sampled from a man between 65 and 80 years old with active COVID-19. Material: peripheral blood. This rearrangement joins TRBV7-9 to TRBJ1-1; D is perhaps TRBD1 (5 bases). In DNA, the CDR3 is TGTGCCATGGGGCGGCCAGGCACTGAAGCTTTCTTT. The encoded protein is CAMGRPGTEAFF.